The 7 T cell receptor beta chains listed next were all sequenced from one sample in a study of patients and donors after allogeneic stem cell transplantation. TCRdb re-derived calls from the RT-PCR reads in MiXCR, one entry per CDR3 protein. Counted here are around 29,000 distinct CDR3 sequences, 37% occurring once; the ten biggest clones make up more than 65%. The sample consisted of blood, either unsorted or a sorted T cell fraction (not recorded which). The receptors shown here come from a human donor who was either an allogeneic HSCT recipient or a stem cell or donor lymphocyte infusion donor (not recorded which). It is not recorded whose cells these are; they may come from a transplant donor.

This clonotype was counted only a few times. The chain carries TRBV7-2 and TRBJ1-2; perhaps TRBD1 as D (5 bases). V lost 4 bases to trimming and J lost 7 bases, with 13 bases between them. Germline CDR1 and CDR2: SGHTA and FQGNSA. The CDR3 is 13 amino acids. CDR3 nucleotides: TGTGCCAGCAGCTCGTCTCAGGGTGGTGGCTACACCTTC. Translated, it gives CASSSSQGGGYTF.

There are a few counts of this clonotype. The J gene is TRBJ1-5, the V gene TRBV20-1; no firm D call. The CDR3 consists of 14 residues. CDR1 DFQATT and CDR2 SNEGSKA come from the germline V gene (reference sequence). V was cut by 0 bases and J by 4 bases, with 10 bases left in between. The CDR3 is CSARDPMANQPQHF. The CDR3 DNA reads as TGCAGTGCTAGAGATCCGATGGCGAATCAGCCCCAGCATTTT.

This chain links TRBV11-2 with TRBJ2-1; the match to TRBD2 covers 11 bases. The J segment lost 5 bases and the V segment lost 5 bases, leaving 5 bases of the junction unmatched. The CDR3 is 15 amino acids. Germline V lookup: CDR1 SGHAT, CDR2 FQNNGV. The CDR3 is CASSQTSGAHNEQFF. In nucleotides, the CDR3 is TGTGCCAGCAGCCAGACTAGCGGGGCCCACAATGAGCAGTTCTTC.

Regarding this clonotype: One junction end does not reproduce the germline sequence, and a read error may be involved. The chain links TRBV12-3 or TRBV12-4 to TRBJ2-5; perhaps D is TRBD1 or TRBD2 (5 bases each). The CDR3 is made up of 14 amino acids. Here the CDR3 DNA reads TGTGCCAGCAGTTTAGACGGGCAGGGAGAGACTCAGTACTTC. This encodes CASSLDGQGETQYF.

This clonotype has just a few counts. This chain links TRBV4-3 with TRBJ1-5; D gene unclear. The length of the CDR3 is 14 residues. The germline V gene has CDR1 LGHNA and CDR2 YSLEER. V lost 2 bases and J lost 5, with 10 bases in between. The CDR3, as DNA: TGCGCCAGCAGCCAATCGGGAGATCATCAGCCCCAGCATTTT. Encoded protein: CASSQSGDHQPQHF.

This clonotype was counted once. CDR3 in amino acids: CASSLLPDTQYF. In DNA, the CDR3 is TGTGCCAGCAGCTTGCTCCCAGATACGCAGTATTTT. The chain combines TRBV7-6 with TRBJ2-3; D is unresolved. The CDR3 is 12 residues long. Germline V CDR1 and CDR2: SGHVS, FNYEAQ. The V and J ends lost 3 bases and 4 bases respectively, with 5 bases between them.

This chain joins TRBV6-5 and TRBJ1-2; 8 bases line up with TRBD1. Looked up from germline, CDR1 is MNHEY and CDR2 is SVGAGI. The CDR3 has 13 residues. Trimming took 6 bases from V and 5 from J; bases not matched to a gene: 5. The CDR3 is CASSQDRAYGYTF. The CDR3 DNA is TGTGCCAGCAGCCAGGACAGGGCTTATGGCTACACCTTC.